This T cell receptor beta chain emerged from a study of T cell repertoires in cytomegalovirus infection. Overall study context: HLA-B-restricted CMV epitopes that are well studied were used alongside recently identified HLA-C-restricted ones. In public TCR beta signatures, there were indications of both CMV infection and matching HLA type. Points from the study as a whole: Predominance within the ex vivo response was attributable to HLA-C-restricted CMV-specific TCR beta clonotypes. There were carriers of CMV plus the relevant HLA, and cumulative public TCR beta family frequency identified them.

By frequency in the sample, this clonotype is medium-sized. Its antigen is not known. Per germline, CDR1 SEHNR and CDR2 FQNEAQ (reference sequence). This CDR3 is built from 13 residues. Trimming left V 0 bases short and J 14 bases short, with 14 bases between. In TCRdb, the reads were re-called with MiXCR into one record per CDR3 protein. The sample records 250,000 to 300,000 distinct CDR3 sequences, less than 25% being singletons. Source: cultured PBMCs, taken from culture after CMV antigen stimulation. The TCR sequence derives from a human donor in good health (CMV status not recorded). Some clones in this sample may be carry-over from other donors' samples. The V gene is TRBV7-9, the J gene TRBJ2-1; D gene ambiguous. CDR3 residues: CASSLARFGREFF. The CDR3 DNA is TGTGCCAGCAGCTTAGCGCGGTTTGGCCGTGAGTTCTTC.